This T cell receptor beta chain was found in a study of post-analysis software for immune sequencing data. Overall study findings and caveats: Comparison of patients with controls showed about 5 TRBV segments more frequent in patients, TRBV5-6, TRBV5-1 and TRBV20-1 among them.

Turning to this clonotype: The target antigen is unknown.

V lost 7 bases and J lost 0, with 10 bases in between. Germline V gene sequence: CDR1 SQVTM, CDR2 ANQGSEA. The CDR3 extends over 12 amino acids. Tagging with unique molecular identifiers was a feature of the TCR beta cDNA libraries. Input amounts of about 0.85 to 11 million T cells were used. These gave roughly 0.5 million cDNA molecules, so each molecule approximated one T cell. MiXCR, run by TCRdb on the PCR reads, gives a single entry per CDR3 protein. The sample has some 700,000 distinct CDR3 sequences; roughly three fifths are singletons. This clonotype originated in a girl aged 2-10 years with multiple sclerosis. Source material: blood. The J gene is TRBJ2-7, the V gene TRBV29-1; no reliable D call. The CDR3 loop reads CSAEFSSYEQYF. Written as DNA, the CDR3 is TGCAGCGCGGAGTTTAGCTCCTACGAGCAGTACTTC.